The 8 T cell receptor beta chains listed next were all sequenced from one sample in a study of T cells after yellow fever vaccination. TCRdb re-derived calls from the 5' RACE reads in MiXCR, one entry per CDR3 protein. Of 300,000 or so distinct CDR3 sequences in the sample, 6.8% were seen once. Sequencing was performed on PBMCs, taken 35 to 50 days after the first yellow fever vaccination. The receptors stem from a man between 18 and 29 years old who received the YFV17D yellow fever vaccine.

This clonotype was seen at least ten times. The chain recombines TRBV11-2 with TRBJ2-2; the D gene could be TRBD1 or TRBD2 (5 bases each). The CDR3 is 17 residues long. Germline-derived CDR1 and CDR2 are SGHAT and FQNNGV. V was pared by 2 bases and J by 8 bases, with 21 bases between. In DNA, the CDR3 is TGTGCCAGCAGCTTACTCTCGTCGGGGCGGTATGCAGGGGAGCTGTTTTTT. Residues: CASSLLSSGRYAGELFF.

The genes are TRBV5-4 and TRBJ2-5; 16 positions match TRBD2. The CDR3 contains 18 residues. V dropped 4 bases and J dropped 0; count of bases not matched to a gene: 6. Looked up from germline, CDR1 is SGHNT and CDR2 is YYREEE (reference sequence). The CDR3 DNA sequence: TGTGCCAGCAGCGGAGGGACTAGCGGGGGGGGGTACCAAGAGACCCAGTACTTC. It is translated as CASSGGTSGGGYQETQYF.

This clonotype was seen more than once but under ten times. The chain is built from TRBV7-9 and TRBJ1-5, with D uncertain. Germline V CDR1 and CDR2: SEHNR, FQNEAQ (reference sequence). CDR3 length: 14 residues. V lost 1 base and J 0 bases, leaving 4 bases between the germline ends. The CDR3 nucleotides are TGTGCCAGCAGCTTAGATCTTAGCAATCAGCCCCAGCATTTT. Its protein is CASSLDLSNQPQHF. Drawing the rest from reference TRBV7-9 and TRBJ1-5, the complete variable domain is DTGVSQNPRHKITKRGQNVTFRCDPISEHNRLYWYRQTLGQGPEFLTYFQNEAQLEKSRLLSDRFSAERPKGSFSTLEIQRTEQGDSAMYLCASSLDLSNQPQHFGDGTRLSIL.

V and J are TRBV14 and TRBJ2-5; 7 positions match TRBD2. The CDR3 is 14 amino acids. The germline CDR1 and CDR2 sequences are SGHDN and FVKESK. J was trimmed by 3 bases and V by 5 bases; bases with no gene match: 6. CDR3 protein: CASSGRGGKETQYF. CDR3 coding DNA: TGTGCCAGCAGCGGACGCGGGGGTAAAGAGACCCAGTACTTC.

This clonotype showed up many times. The rearrangement joins TRBV20-1 to TRBJ1-2, with 8 bases fitting TRBD1. The germline CDR1 and CDR2 sequences are DFQATT and SNEGSKA (reference sequence). The CDR3 has 13 amino acids. V shed 6 bases, J shed 6 bases, and the junction held 9 bases outside the gene matches. In DNA form, the CDR3 reads TGCAGTGCGTCAGGCAGGGGGCTCAATGGCTACACCTTC. Protein product: CSASGRGLNGYTF.

The chain is built from TRBV7-3 and TRBJ2-3, with 12 bases fitting TRBD2. The length of the CDR3 is 17 residues. The V gene's germline CDR1 is SGHTA and CDR2 FQGTGA. Trimming took 1 base from V and 5 from J; bases not matched to a gene: 7. CDR3 loop: CASSLIASGGAKDTQYF. Here the CDR3 DNA reads TGTGCCAGCAGCTTAATAGCTAGCGGGGGGGCCAAAGATACGCAGTATTTT. Full variable domain (outside the CDR3, taken from reference TRBV7-3 and TRBJ2-3): GAGVSQTPSNKVTEKGKYVELRCDPISGHTALYWYRQSLGQGPEFLIYFQGTGAADDSGLPNDRFFAVRPEGSVSTLKIQRTERGDSAVYLCASSLIASGGAKDTQYFGPGTRLTVL.

This clonotype was recorded many times. The CDR3 loop is CASSLGLEYNIQYF. The CDR3, as DNA: TGTGCCAGCAGTTTGGGCCTCGAGTATAACATTCAGTACTTC. This chain uses TRBV12-3 or TRBV12-4 with TRBJ2-4; D uncertain. V gave up 3 bases and J gave up 7 bases, with 13 bases separating them. The CDR3 covers 14 residues.

J is TRBJ2-2 and V is TRBV29-1; tentative D call: TRBD2 (5 bases). Germline V gene sequence: CDR1 SQVTM, CDR2 ANQGSEA. With 4 bases removed from V and 6 bases from J, the gap between germline ends came to 6 bases. The CDR3 has 11 amino acids. The CDR3 DNA reads as TGCAGCGTTGCGGAGGCCGGGGAGCTGTTTTTT. As protein: CSVAEAGELFF.